Below, 9 T cell receptor beta chains from the same sample are listed, as sequenced in a study of blood T cell repertoires in COVID-19. Using immunoSEQ multiplex PCR, the repertoire was profiled, and TCRdb retains in-frame clones only, with some absent. The sample has about 270,000 clones, more than 80% seen once. Sequencing used PBMCs or T cells enriched from blood (not recorded which). Every receptor here comes from a woman aged 25 to 45 with acute COVID-19.

Worth noting for this clone: Other DNA sequences within the sample encode an identical CDR3. The genes are TRBV19 and TRBJ1-5; D unclear. The CDR3 is 13 residues long. The V end was cut by 5 bases, the J end by 1 base, with 6 bases between. The germline gives CDR1 LNHDA, CDR2 SQIVND (reference sequence). The DNA of the CDR3 is TGTGCCAGTAGTCGACAAAGCAATCAGCCCCAGCATTTT. Its translation is CASSRQSNQPQHF.

The V gene is TRBV6-1, the J gene TRBJ2-1, with D maybe TRBD1 (6 bases). The germline V and J ends were trimmed by 3 bases and 0 bases, with 18 bases remaining between them. CDR1 and CDR2 from the germline V gene are MNHNS and SASEGT. The CDR3 has 18 residues. The CDR3 loop reads CASSDCRWDTCSYNEQFF. The CDR3 DNA is TGTGCCAGCAGTGATTGTCGCTGGGACACCTGCTCCTACAATGAGCAGTTCTTC.

This clone occurred a few times. The chain carries TRBV7-9 and TRBJ2-1, with a possible D match to TRBD2 (6 bases). The CDR3 length is 14 residues. The germline CDR1 and CDR2 sequences are SEHNR and FQNEAQ (reference sequence). Trimming pared 5 bases from V and 8 bases from J, leaving 16 bases between. As DNA, the CDR3 is TGTGCCAGCAGCATGGAGCGGAGGGTCGATGAGCAGTTCTTC. As protein: CASSMERRVDEQFF.

This chain joins TRBV15 and TRBJ1-6, with TRBD1 identical over 10 bases. V dropped 5 bases and J dropped 5; count of bases not matched to a gene: 3. The CDR3 sequence is 15 residues long. The germline gives CDR1 LNHNV, CDR2 YYDKDF (reference sequence). The CDR3 bases are TGTGCCACCAGCGTTGGGACAGGGGATAATTCACCCCTCCACTTT. As protein: CATSVGTGDNSPLHF.

CDR3 sequence reads: CASSQVGTAPEKLFF. As DNA, the CDR3 is TGTGCCAGCAGCCAAGTAGGAACAGCCCCTGAAAAACTGTTTTTT. The chain links TRBV3-1 (or the pseudogene TRBV3-2) to TRBJ1-4; D is unclear. This CDR3 has 15 amino acids. Between the trimmed V and J ends, which lost 1 base and 7 bases, there was a span of 13 bases. Germline CDR1 LGHDT, CDR2 YNNKEL (reference sequence).

CDR3 sequence: CATSRDPENEQFF. In DNA form, the CDR3 reads TGTGCCACCAGCAGAGACCCAGAAAATGAGCAGTTCTTC. This sequence joins TRBV15 and TRBJ2-1; D gene ambiguous. The CDR3 length is 13 residues. The V gene lost 0 bases and the J gene lost 7 bases, with 7 bases spanning the gap. Germline V CDR1 and CDR2: LNHNV, YYDKDF (reference sequence).

This clone was picked up a small number of times. CDR3 amino acids: CASRPSGQNSYEQYF. For the CDR3, the DNA is TGTGCCAGCAGACCTAGCGGACAGAACTCCTACGAGCAGTACTTC. The V call is TRBV28, the J call TRBJ2-7; possible D gene TRBD2, 7 bases. This CDR3 comprises 15 residues. In germline, CDR1 is MDHEN, CDR2 SYDVKM. The V gene lost 6 bases and the J gene lost 0 bases, with 15 bases spanning the gap. Filled out from reference TRBV28 and TRBJ2-7, the complete variable domain reads DVKVTQSSRYLVKRTGEKVFLECVQDMDHENMFWYRQDPGLGLRLIYFSYDVKMKEKGDIPEGYSVSREKKERFSLILESASTNQTSMYLCASRPSGQNSYEQYFGPGTRLTVT.

CDR3: CSVAIGGTGGEKLFF. The CDR3 DNA sequence: TGCAGCGTTGCCATAGGGGGGACAGGTGGTGAAAAACTGTTTTTT. This chain uses TRBV29-1 with TRBJ1-4; TRBD1 matches 8 bases. CDR3 length: 15 amino acids. Germline V gene data show CDR1 as SQVTM and CDR2 as ANQGSEA. V gave up 4 bases and J gave up 7 bases; unmatched junction bases: 11.

The V and J genes are TRBV29-1 and TRBJ2-3; the match to TRBD1 covers 7 bases. The germline CDR1 and CDR2 sequences are SQVTM and ANQGSEA. Trimming took 3 bases from V and 2 from J; bases not matched to a gene: 2. There are 13 residues in the CDR3. CDR3 region: CSVEGQFTDTQYF. The DNA for the CDR3 is TGCAGCGTTGAGGGACAGTTCACAGATACGCAGTATTTT.